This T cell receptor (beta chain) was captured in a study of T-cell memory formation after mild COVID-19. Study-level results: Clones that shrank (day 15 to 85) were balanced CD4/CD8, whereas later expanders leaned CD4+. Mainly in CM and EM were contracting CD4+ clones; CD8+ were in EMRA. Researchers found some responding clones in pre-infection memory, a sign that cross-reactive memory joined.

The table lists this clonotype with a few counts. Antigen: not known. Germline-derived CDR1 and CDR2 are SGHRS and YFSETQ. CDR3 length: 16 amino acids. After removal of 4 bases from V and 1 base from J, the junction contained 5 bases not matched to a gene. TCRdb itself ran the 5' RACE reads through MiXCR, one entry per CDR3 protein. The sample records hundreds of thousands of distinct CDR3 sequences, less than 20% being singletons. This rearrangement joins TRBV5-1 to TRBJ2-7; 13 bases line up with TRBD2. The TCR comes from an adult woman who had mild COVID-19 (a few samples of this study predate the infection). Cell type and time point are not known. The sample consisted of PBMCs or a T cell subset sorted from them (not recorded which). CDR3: CASSPGLAGISYEQYF. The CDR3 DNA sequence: TGCGCCAGCAGCCCGGGACTAGCGGGGATATCCTACGAGCAGTACTTC.